The 22 T cell receptor beta chains listed next were all sequenced from one sample in a study of blood T cells in healthy people across ages. PCR was performed a second time for 7 to 11 cycles using a sample-barcoded 5' primer and a J-beta primer mix. From the 5' RACE reads, TCRdb called clonotypes with MiXCR, one entry per CDR3 protein. The sample lists more than 650,000 distinct CDR3 sequences, roughly 50% occurring once. The sequencing sample was made of blood. Every receptor here comes from a man older than 75 in good health.

V usage is TRBV6-2 or TRBV6-3 and J usage is TRBJ2-4; 12 bases line up with TRBD2. Trimming cost V 4 bases and J 2 bases; bases outside gene matches: 6. The CDR3 covers 17 residues. Germline loops: CDR1 MNHEY, CDR2 SVGEGT. The chain's CDR3 is CASSLTSGRISKNIQYF. The DNA for the CDR3 is TGTGCCAGCAGTTTAACTAGCGGGAGGATATCCAAAAACATTCAGTACTTC.

This clonotype has just a few counts. This sequence joins TRBV5-6 and TRBJ2-1; 11 bases line up with TRBD2. The length of the CDR3 is 13 residues. Germline V gene data show CDR1 as SGHDT and CDR2 as YYEEEE. Trimming removed 3 bases from V and 9 bases from J; junction bases left unmatched: 2. The CDR3 DNA follows: TGTGCCAGCAGCTGGGGACTAGCGGTTGAGCAGTTCTTC. Protein product: CASSWGLAVEQFF.

This clonotype was observed a few times. The rearrangement links TRBV6-1 to TRBJ2-4; TRBD2 agrees at 9 bases. Gene TRBJ2-7 matches the end of the DNA better, so the J call may be wrong. The CDR3 is made up of 12 amino acids. Germline CDR1 reads MNHNS; CDR2 reads SASEGT. The CDR3 DNA sequence: TGTGCCAGCACAATAGCGGGAGTCGAGCAGTACTTC. It is translated as CASTIAGVEQYF.

V is TRBV6-5 and J is TRBJ2-1, with 8 bases identical to TRBD2. Germline lookup yields CDR1 MNHEY and CDR2 SVGAGI. The V and J ends lost 4 bases and 5 bases, in that order; junction bases with no gene match: 4. The CDR3 spans 14 residues. CDR3 coding DNA: TGTGCCAGCAGTTTAGCGGGAATGGACAATGAGCAGTTCTTC. Its translation: CASSLAGMDNEQFF.

The chain combines TRBV5-1 with TRBJ2-3, with TRBD1 identical over 9 bases. CDR3 length: 16 amino acids. The ends lost 0 bases at V and 4 bases at J; junction bases unmatched: 6. Germline lookup yields CDR1 SGHRS and CDR2 YFSETQ. In DNA, the CDR3 is TGCGCCAGCAGCTTGGCCGGGACAGGGAGCGCAGATACGCAGTATTTT. It yields the protein CASSLAGTGSADTQYF.

The chain uses TRBV29-1 and TRBJ2-1; unclear D gene. Germline V lookup: CDR1 SQVTM, CDR2 ANQGSEA. Between the trimmed V and J ends, which lost 6 bases and 11 bases, there was a span of 11 bases. The CDR3 length is 10 residues. DNA for the CDR3: TGCAGCGTGGGTTTTACCAAGCAGTTCTTC. This translates into CSVGFTKQFF.

The rearrangement links TRBV4-2 to TRBJ1-3; 7 bases map to TRBD1. CDR1 and CDR2 (germline): LGHNA, YNFKEQ. J lost 7 bases, V lost 0 bases, and 12 bases had no gene match. CDR3 length equals 17 residues. The CDR3 DNA follows: TGTGCCAGCAGCCAAGATGGGGAGGGGGCCACAGCGAACACCATATATTTT. It yields the protein CASSQDGEGATANTIYF.

The V gene is TRBV6-6, the J gene TRBJ2-7; 9 bases agree with TRBD2. V lost 5 bases, J lost 6 bases, and 11 bases stayed unmatched. The CDR3 length is 15 residues. Germline V gene data show CDR1 as MNHNY and CDR2 as SVGAGI (reference sequence). CDR3 in amino acids: CASSAASGRLREQYF. DNA for the CDR3: TGTGCCAGCAGTGCAGCAAGCGGGAGGCTTCGCGAGCAGTACTTC.

The table lists this clonotype with many counts. In DNA form, the CDR3 reads TGTGCCAGCAGCTTAGAAGGGACTAGCGGATTCTACGAGCAGTACTTC. Translating gives CASSLEGTSGFYEQYF. The rearrangement uses TRBV7-2 and TRBJ2-7, with TRBD2 matching over 11 bases. CDR1 is SGHTA and CDR2 is FQGNSA in the germline V gene. The CDR3 length is 16 residues. V lost 1 base to trimming and J lost 3 bases; unmatched junction nucleotides: 5.

The gene calls are TRBV10-2 and TRBJ2-5, with TRBD2 identical over 14 bases. This CDR3 is built from 15 residues. Trimming at V came to 7 bases and at J to 5 bases, leaving 6 bases not matched to a gene. Germline lookup yields CDR1 WSHSY and CDR2 SAAADI. In nucleotides, the CDR3 is TGCGCCAGCACCGGACTAGCGGGAGGAATTGAGACCCAGTACTTC. Translation: CASTGLAGGIETQYF.

The chain joins TRBV4-1 to TRBJ2-4; D may be TRBD2 (5 bases). The DNA end is a closer match to TRBJ2-7, so the J assignment may be wrong. The CDR3 spans 16 residues. The V gene's germline CDR1 is MGHRA and CDR2 YSYEKL. The CDR3 reads CASSQDVPGIRNEQYF. The CDR3 coding sequence is TGCGCCAGCAGCCAAGATGTTCCGGGGATAAGAAACGAGCAGTACTTC.

This chain links TRBV27 with TRBJ2-1, with TRBD2 identical over 9 bases. V shed 3 bases, J shed 6 bases, and the junction held 3 bases outside the gene matches. The germline CDR1 and CDR2 sequences are MNHEY and SMNVEV (reference sequence). The CDR3 consists of 14 residues. The CDR3 DNA reads as TGTGCCAGCAGTTTTAGGACTAGCGTCAATGAGCAGTTCTTC. This gives the protein CASSFRTSVNEQFF.

The rearrangement uses TRBV3-1 and TRBJ2-7; TRBD1 aligns across 7 bases. V was pared by 3 bases and J by 5 bases, with 4 bases of the junction left unmatched. This CDR3 has 13 residues. Germline values: CDR1 LGHDT, CDR2 YNNKEL (reference sequence). DNA of the CDR3: TGTGCCAGCAGCCAGCGAGGGGGCGACGAGCAGTACTTC. Its translation: CASSQRGGDEQYF.

This clonotype was observed a handful of times. This rearrangement joins TRBV28 to TRBJ2-4; 7 bases match TRBD2. J gave up 13 bases and V 6 bases, and 12 bases lay outside the gene matches. The CDR3 totals 13 residues. Germline lookup yields CDR1 MDHEN and CDR2 SYDVKM. In nucleotides, the CDR3 is TGTGCCAGCAGCCTAACTAGCGCCGTTAAGCAGTACTTC. Its protein product is CASSLTSAVKQYF. Filled out from reference TRBV28 and TRBJ2-4, the complete variable domain reads DVKVTQSSRYLVKRTGEKVFLECVQDMDHENMFWYRQDPGLGLRLIYFSYDVKMKEKGDIPEGYSVSREKKERFSLILESASTNQTSMYLCASSLTSAVKQYFGAGTRLSVL.

Notes on this clonotype: The germline gene is not matched at one end of the junction; a read error may be the cause. The chain is built from TRBV4-1 and TRBJ1-1, with D tentatively TRBD1 (6 bases). Germline V gene data show CDR1 as MGHRA and CDR2 as YSYEKL. This CDR3 spans 17 amino acids. In nucleotides, the CDR3 is TGCGCCAGCAGCCAAGGATTCTGGGGGGCGTTGAACACTGAGGCTTTCTTT. Translating gives CASSQGFWGALNTEAFF.

The chain is built from TRBV6-4 and TRBJ2-5; 7 positions match TRBD1. CDR1 is MRHNA, CDR2 SNTAGT, per germline. V shed 4 bases and J 5 bases; nucleotides not matched to a gene: 4. The CDR3 covers 13 residues. CDR3 nucleotides: TGTGCCAGCAGTGTTTCCAGGGGGGAGACCCAGTACTTC. Translating it yields CASSVSRGETQYF.

V is TRBV10-3 and J is TRBJ2-3; 7 bases fit TRBD2. Germline V gene lookup returns CDR1 ENHRY and CDR2 SYGVKD. This CDR3 has 14 amino acids. Unmatched junction bases numbered 4, after V lost 6 bases and J lost 1 base. The CDR3: CAIRREVGTDTQYF. The CDR3 nucleotides are TGTGCCATCAGACGGGAGGTTGGCACAGATACGCAGTATTTT.

V gene TRBV6-5 combines with J gene TRBJ2-1; D is perhaps TRBD1 (6 bases). The J call may be incorrect, as the DNA end agrees better with TRBJ2-7. Looked up from germline, CDR1 is MNHEY and CDR2 is SVGAGI. The CDR3 runs to 15 residues. This chain's CDR3 is CASSYDVGAYNEQYF. In DNA, the CDR3 is TGTGCCAGCAGTTACGATGTGGGGGCCTACAATGAGCAGTACTTC.

The chain carries TRBV11-2 and TRBJ2-3, with D perhaps assigned TRBD1 or TRBD2 (5 bases each). Between the trimmed V and J ends, which lost 5 bases and 14 bases, there was a span of 29 bases. Germline CDR1 and CDR2: SGHAT and FQNNGV. The CDR3 runs 16 residues. In DNA, the CDR3 is TGTGCCAGCAGCGCCCTCGGGGCCCGACACACCAGATACGCGTATTTT. Amino acid sequence: CASSALGARHTRYAYF.

This clonotype was counted between two and nine times. The chain combines TRBV7-3 with TRBJ2-3; 7 nucleotides match TRBD2. CDR3 length: 17 residues. Germline V lookup: CDR1 SGHTA, CDR2 FQGTGA. The junction had 7 bases not matched to a gene; V was cut back by 1 base and J by 0 bases. The CDR3 reads CASSLSRIAGSTDTQYF. CDR3 coding DNA: TGTGCCAGCAGCTTAAGCCGCATAGCGGGTAGCACAGATACGCAGTATTTT.

This chain links TRBV9 with TRBJ1-1; D call uncertain. CDR3 size: 14 residues. CDR1 and CDR2 (germline): SGDLS, YYNGEE. V was trimmed by 4 bases and J by 4 bases, leaving 14 bases between them. In DNA form, the CDR3 reads TGTGCCAGCAGCTCGACCCTACCGGGCACTGAAGCTTTCTTT. It yields the protein CASSSTLPGTEAFF.

This clonotype occurred a few times. The chain recombines TRBV7-9 with TRBJ2-7; 7 bases agree with TRBD1. CDR1 and CDR2 from the germline V gene are SEHNR and FQNEAQ (reference sequence). The CDR3 has 15 residues. The junction had 7 bases not matched to a gene; V was cut back by 5 bases and J by 0 bases. The CDR3 DNA reads as TGTGCCAGCAGCGGACGGGACAGACCCTCCTACGAGCAGTACTTC. Translation: CASSGRDRPSYEQYF.